Listed below are T cell receptor beta chains from one sample, sequenced in a study of blood T cell repertoires in COVID-19. Data came from immunoSEQ multiplex PCR; TCRdb stores just in-frame clones and leaves some out. The sample consists of 380,000 or so clones, approximately 86% of them appearing once. Sequenced input: peripheral blood. These receptors came from a woman aged 55-69 years with COVID-19, enrolled during active disease. CDR3s include the opening cysteine and the closing phenylalanine or tryptophan. A D gene is named only where the DNA matches it firmly. Some rows mark clone size as missing; the rest say once, few, many or name a class of expanded clone.

j_call v_call d_call clone_size cdr3_aa cdr3_nt
TRBJ2-7 TRBV12-3/TRBV12-4 - - CASSSLSYEQYF TGTGCCAGCAGTTCACTCTCCTACGAGCAGTACTTC
TRBJ1-2 TRBV7-2 - - CVEEATAANYGYTF TGTGTCGAGGAGGCCACCGCGGCTAACTATGGCTACACCTTC
TRBJ2-7 TRBV5-5 TRBD1 - CATQNTPTGGTYEQYF TGTGCCACCCAAAATACTCCGACAGGGGGAACCTACGAGCAGTACTTC
TRBJ2-7 TRBV19 TRBD1 few CASRPPGQGWAEQYF TGTGCCAGTAGACCCCCGGGACAGGGGTGGGCCGAGCAGTACTTC
TRBJ2-2 TRBV6-4 TRBD2 once CASRELAGNTGELFF TGTGCCAGCAGGGAACTAGCGGGGAACACCGGGGAGCTGTTTTTT
TRBJ2-3 TRBV18 TRBD1 - CASPRTGMRADTQYF TGTGCCAGCCCCCGGACAGGGATGCGTGCAGATACGCAGTATTTT
TRBJ1-3 TRBV7-2 - - CASSPRGGNTIYF TGTGCCAGCAGCCCCCGCGGGGGAAACACCATATATTTT
TRBJ2-7 TRBV6-5 TRBD1 few CASTKRTGGYEQYF TGTGCCAGCACCAAACGCACAGGGGGCTACGAGCAGTACTTC
TRBJ2-5 TRBV25-1 - - CASSDTLGETQYF TGTGCCAGCAGTGACACACTCGGGGAGACCCAGTACTTC
TRBJ2-3 TRBV27 - - CASTSPIRFPTDTQYF TGTGCCAGCACCTCCCCGATCAGATTCCCCACAGATACGCAGTATTTT